Ten or more counts support the clone carrying this T cell receptor (beta chain). No antigen is known for it. The sample belongs to a study of response to subunit inactivated influenza vaccine. TCRdb passed the RT-PCR reads through MiXCR, listing each CDR3 protein once. The table lists about 780,000 distinct CDR3 sequences, roughly 20% of them singletons. Whole-study results and caveats: That few new T cells are recruited by each seasonal influenza vaccination was the authors' suggestion.

The sequence derives from a man aged 50 to 60 who received an inactivated influenza vaccine. The sample was PBMCs from blood, taken 5 to 6 days after vaccination.

The CDR3 reads CSARVFLGTAETQYF. The CDR3 coding sequence is TGCAGTGCTAGAGTTTTTCTGGGAACAGCGGAGACCCAGTACTTC. The chain links TRBV20-1 to TRBJ2-5; D unresolved. Germline-derived CDR1 and CDR2 are DFQATT and SNEGSKA (reference sequence). Trimming took 1 base from V and 5 from J, leaving 17 bases between them. The CDR3 consists of 15 residues.